Here is one TCR beta chain with its context. Its antigen is not known. CDR3 size: 19 residues. V lost 8 bases, J lost 1 base, and 28 bases lay in between. Per the germline V gene, CDR1 is MNHGY and CDR2 is SAAAGT. The sample is drawn from a study of identifying expanded T cells in peripheral blood. Study findings and constraints: Over approximately two and four weeks, about 15 and 19 clones changed, versus approximately 1.2 between replicates.

TCRdb keeps only in-frame clones here, not all; method: immunoSEQ multiplex PCR. The profile shows 60,000 or so clones, approximately 82% of them singletons. The genes are TRBV6-8 and TRBJ2-3; D possibly corresponds to TRBD1 (8 bases). This clonotype was obtained from a person between 18 and 75 years old in good health. The sequencing input was blood. As DNA, the CDR3 is TGTGCCAGCTGGGGACGAGGGGAGGGACAGGATCAGGGCACAGATACGCAGTATTTT. Translating it yields CASWGRGEGQDQGTDTQYF.